The 15 T cell receptor beta chains listed next were all sequenced from one sample in a study of PD-L1 blockade in urothelial cancer (dated 2017 in TCRdb). Taken with the paper, the label for time point translates to: peripheral blood 6 weeks after treatment start. The library was obtained by the immunoSEQ multiplex PCR assay. Imported from immuneACCESS, the table was reduced by TCRdb to in-frame sequences with V and J called. These copies leave out some clones; in studies compared against another copy, an unresolved V gene accounts for under half, and the cause of the remainder is not known. The sample table lists approximately 120,000 clones, roughly 88% of them with a count of one. The ten largest clones add up to roughly 2.4% of the sample. Here the sequenced sample was PBMCs, taken around atezolizumab (anti-PD-L1) treatment. These receptors all stem from a man aged 45-65 years with urothelial cancer.

The genes are TRBV19 and TRBJ1-2; maybe TRBD1 (6 bases). The ends were cut back, 5 bases at V and 5 bases at J, with 12 bases in the middle. Germline V CDR1 and CDR2: LNHDA, SQIVND (reference sequence). The CDR3 is 13 residues long. In DNA form, the CDR3 reads TGTGCCAGTAGTCAACAGGGCTTGTATGGCTACACCTTC. It is translated as CASSQQGLYGYTF. Filled out from reference TRBV19 and TRBJ1-2, the complete variable domain reads DGGITQSPKYLFRKEGQNVTLSCEQNLNHDAMYWYRQDPGQGLRLIYYSQIVNDFQKGDIAEGYSVSREKKESFPLTVTSAQKNPTAFYLCASSQQGLYGYTFGSGTRLTVV.

The V gene is TRBV5-6, the J gene TRBJ1-6; D possibly corresponds to TRBD1 (6 bases). The CDR3 runs 16 residues. V dropped 2 bases and J dropped 7 bases, with 16 bases sitting between them. Germline V gene lookup returns CDR1 SGHDT and CDR2 YYEEEE. The CDR3 nucleotides read TGTGCCAGCAGCTTATGGACAGCACGGCGCAATTCACCCCTCCACTTT. Protein: CASSLWTARRNSPLHF.

The chain couples TRBV6-6 to TRBJ2-5; possibly TRBD1 for D (5 bases). Trimming pared 4 bases from V and 1 base from J, leaving 10 bases between. The CDR3 totals 14 residues. Germline V CDR1 and CDR2: MNHNY, SVGAGI (reference sequence). CDR3 coding DNA: TGTGCCAGCAGTTCCCAGGGCCCCCAAGAGACCCAGTACTTC. This encodes CASSSQGPQETQYF.

The chain links TRBV6-5 to TRBJ1-6, with TRBD1 matching 8 bases. Germline assignment: CDR1 MNHEY and CDR2 SVGAGI. J gave up 7 bases and V 7 bases, and 9 bases lay outside the gene matches. The length of the CDR3 is 15 residues. The CDR3: CASMRRTGFNSPLHF. Here the CDR3 DNA reads TGTGCCAGCATGAGGAGGACAGGGTTCAATTCACCCCTCCACTTT.

The chain is built from TRBV27 and TRBJ2-3; 9 nucleotides agree with TRBD1. Per germline, CDR1 MNHEY and CDR2 SMNVEV (reference sequence). The CDR3 sequence is 16 residues long. The V segment lost 3 bases and the J segment 2 bases; nucleotides outside the gene matches: 6. CDR3 DNA: TGTGCCAGCAGTTTCTTGGACAGGGGTGACACAGATACGCAGTATTTT. The encoded protein is CASSFLDRGDTDTQYF.

The chain recombines TRBV6-1 with TRBJ1-6; weak D call: TRBD1 (5 bases). Germline loops: CDR1 MNHNS, CDR2 SASEGT. V lost 6 bases, J lost 8 bases, and 8 bases lay in between. The CDR3 sequence is 12 residues long. DNA of the CDR3: TGTGCCAGCAGGGAGGGGTATTCACCCCTCCACTTT. Translated: CASREGYSPLHF.

This clone appeared a single time. The chain combines TRBV5-1 with TRBJ2-5; tentative D call: TRBD1 (6 bases). Germline lookup yields CDR1 SGHRS and CDR2 YFSETQ. The CDR3 runs to 14 residues. Trimming took 0 bases from V and 5 from J, leaving 11 bases between them. The CDR3 is CASSLGGLVETQYF. The CDR3 DNA reads as TGCGCCAGCAGCTTGGGGGGGCTAGTTGAGACCCAGTACTTC.

This chain links TRBV4-2 with TRBJ1-3; D is unclear. CDR1 is LGHNA, CDR2 YNFKEQ, per germline. Trimming stripped 0 bases from V and 2 bases from J, with 5 bases between. CDR3 length: 14 amino acids. The CDR3: CASSQESTGNTIYF. The DNA for the CDR3 is TGTGCCAGCAGCCAAGAATCAACTGGAAACACCATATATTTT.

The chain links TRBV29-1 to TRBJ2-1; 12 bases line up with TRBD2. With 7 bases clipped from V and 9 bases from J, the junction kept 10 bases outside the gene matches. Germline V gene data show CDR1 as SQVTM and CDR2 as ANQGSEA. The CDR3 has 14 residues. The DNA for the CDR3 is TGCAGCGCCAGACTAGCGGGAGCCGAAGTTGAGCAGTTCTTC. Protein: CSARLAGAEVEQFF.

The chain uses TRBV5-1 and TRBJ2-7; 7 nucleotides line up with TRBD2. This CDR3 contains 14 residues. Per the germline V gene, CDR1 is SGHRS and CDR2 is YFSETQ. Losses at the gene ends were 6 bases for V and 4 bases for J; bases not matched to a gene: 10. The CDR3 sequence is CASNFSGISYEQYF. The CDR3, as DNA: TGCGCCAGCAACTTCAGCGGGATTTCGTACGAGCAGTACTTC.

This clone has just a few counts. The rearrangement joins TRBV6-5 to TRBJ2-1; weak D call: TRBD2 (5 bases). The V gene lost 6 bases and the J gene lost 6 bases, with 15 bases spanning the gap. This CDR3 has 14 residues. Germline V CDR1 and CDR2: MNHEY, SVGAGI. The CDR3 DNA reads as TGTGCCAGCAGCCCGGGATATCTCGCCAATGAGCAGTTCTTC. It codes for CASSPGYLANEQFF.

This rearrangement joins TRBV7-2 to TRBJ2-7; 8 nucleotides line up with TRBD2. The CDR3 contains 16 residues. J gave up 3 bases and V 4 bases, and 11 bases lay outside the gene matches. CDR1 and CDR2 (germline): SGHTA, FQGNSA. The CDR3 DNA reads as TGTGCCAGCAGCTCCCGGGGAAGCGGGAGCGTCTACGAGCAGTACTTC. It encodes CASSSRGSGSVYEQYF.

This chain connects TRBV19 to TRBJ1-1, with 9 bases lining up with TRBD1. The CDR3 contains 15 residues. Germline V lookup: CDR1 LNHDA, CDR2 SQIVND (reference sequence). V gave up 5 bases and J gave up 4 bases; unmatched junction bases: 8. The CDR3 DNA follows: TGTGCCAGTAGTCCTAGGGGACAGGGTTCCACTGAAGCTTTCTTT. It yields the protein CASSPRGQGSTEAFF.

The rearrangement links TRBV6-1 to TRBJ1-1; tentatively, D is TRBD1 (6 bases). Germline V lookup: CDR1 MNHNS, CDR2 SASEGT. The CDR3 loop spans 15 amino acids. Trimming pared 8 bases from V and 7 bases from J, leaving 23 bases between. CDR3 sequence reads: CASHLHGRQAYEAFF. The CDR3 region has the DNA TGTGCCAGCCATCTACACGGCCGACAGGCGTATGAAGCTTTCTTT.

V and J are TRBV28 and TRBJ2-5; TRBD1 matches at 7 bases. The V gene end was trimmed by 3 bases and the J gene end by 1 base; junction bases not matched to a gene: 5. Germline V gene lookup returns CDR1 MDHEN and CDR2 SYDVKM. The CDR3 covers 15 residues. The CDR3 here is CASSFPGTAQETQYF. CDR3 nucleotides: TGTGCCAGCAGTTTTCCAGGGACAGCCCAAGAGACCCAGTACTTC. The variable domain in full, with the rest retrieved from reference TRBV28 and TRBJ2-5, is DVKVTQSSRYLVKRTGEKVFLECVQDMDHENMFWYRQDPGLGLRLIYFSYDVKMKEKGDIPEGYSVSREKKERFSLILESASTNQTSMYLCASSFPGTAQETQYFGPGTRLLVL.